Sequencing of this T cell receptor (beta chain) was carried out in a study of T cells in Graves' hyperthyroidism and ophthalmopathy. Stable disease denoted Graves' hyperthyroidism without ophthalmopathy progression within 18 months. About this clonotype itself: Its matching antigen is unknown. The CDR3 does not close with the conserved phenylalanine or tryptophan, likely indicating a read error.

Findings of the study overall: Ophthalmopathy was model-predicted a median around 6.7 months pre-onset. Within blood appeared most thyroid clonotypes that had expanded above 0.001.

The source material, RNA transcripts, was used to amplify TCR beta CDR3 regions. TCR CDR3 underwent first-round RT-PCR with the HTBI primer set. TCRdb used MiXCR to reprocess the multiplex PCR reads, holding one entry per CDR3 protein. Here the sample spans 350,000 to 450,000 distinct CDR3 sequences, approximately 14% being singletons. The sequencing sample was made of blood. This TCR came from a woman in her sixties with Graves' hyperthyroidism.

This CDR3 is CASFDPAGGTNEKLFL. Here the CDR3 DNA reads TGTGCCAGCTTTGACCCCGCGGGGGGAACTAATGAAAAACTGTTTCTT. This chain links TRBV28 with TRBJ1-4; a possible D gene is TRBD1 (5 bases). Trimming took off 8 bases at V and 1 base at J, with 17 bases between the two ends. The CDR3 contains 16 residues. From germline, CDR1 is MDHEN and CDR2 SYDVKM.